This T cell receptor beta chain was obtained from a study of blood T cell dynamics during melanoma immunotherapy. Germline V CDR1 and CDR2: MGHDK, SYGVNS. The CDR3 is made up of 18 amino acids. Trimming pared 7 bases from V and 0 bases from J, leaving 21 bases between. Stated time point: week 3, after first cycle of checkpoint inhibitor. A fixed DNA input of 350 ng was used per bulk PBMC sample. Assay used: immunoSEQ multiplex PCR; TCRdb lists only in-frame clones, some missing. This sample has several thousand clones, with approximately 90% found just once. The chain recombines TRBV25-1 with TRBJ1-4; D possibly corresponds to TRBD1 (5 bases). The sequencing here drew on blood, taken from a patient treated with checkpoint blockade. The origin of this receptor is a human donor with melanoma. CDR3 in amino acids: CASMLSQGGHATNEKLFF. The CDR3 nucleotides are TGTGCCAGCATGCTTTCGCAGGGAGGTCATGCAACTAATGAAAAACTGTTTTTT.